This T cell receptor (beta chain) was identified in a study of PD-1 blockade in mismatch repair-deficient tumors. Study observations and caveats: Tumor-resident clones, often undetectable pretreatment in blood, expanded then contracted after pembrolizumab.

Sequencing used immunoSEQ multiplex PCR; TCRdb keeps in-frame clones, though not all of them. Among 100,000 or so clones listed, 82% were seen once. All patients were mismatch repair deficient, assessed by either PCR or immunohistochemistry. The TCR-sequenced patients were a few responders to pembrolizumab. Points on this clone: Its antigen is unidentified.

This CDR3 has 13 amino acids. The V gene lost 5 bases and the J gene lost 4 bases, with 11 bases spanning the gap. The germline CDR1 and CDR2 sequences are PRHDT and FYEKMQ (reference sequence). This TCR came from an adult with mismatch repair-deficient cancer. The V call is TRBV13, the J call TRBJ1-2; D ambiguous. The specimen was peripheral blood, collected approximately 35 weeks after starting pembrolizumab. CDR3 DNA sequence: TGTGCCAGCAGCGCGGACGGGATCTATGGCTACACCTTC. It is translated as CASSADGIYGYTF.